A single sample is the source of the 18 T cell receptor beta chains below, sequenced in a study of shared clonotypes between healthy human individuals. Assay: immunoSEQ multiplex PCR; the TCRdb copy retains only in-frame clones and omits some. In the table there are over 1.4 million clones, 95% to 97% of which are singletons. What was sequenced was naive CD4+ T cells sorted from blood. The sample's subset: CD45RA+ positively selected. The receptors stem from a man aged 25 to 45 in good health.

The chain employs TRBV30 and TRBJ1-2, with D possibly matching TRBD1 (6 bases). Germline lookup yields CDR1 GTSNPN and CDR2 SVGIG (reference sequence). The length of the CDR3 is 13 residues. V lost 6 bases to trimming and J lost 2 bases, with 13 bases between them. The CDR3 loop is CACFPGANYGYTF. DNA for the CDR3: TGTGCCTGCTTTCCGGGGGCCAACTATGGCTACACCTTC.

This chain connects TRBV18 to TRBJ2-2; D ambiguous. The ends were cut back, 0 bases at V and 1 base at J, with 9 bases in the middle. Germline V gene sequence: CDR1 KGHSH, CDR2 LQKENI. The CDR3 has 16 amino acids. As DNA, the CDR3 is TGTGCCAGCTCACCACCGGGCAGCCTGAACACCGGGGAGCTGTTTTTT. Translation gives CASSPPGSLNTGELFF.

As for this clone: The same CDR3 also results from other DNA sequences found in this sample. The CDR3 DNA reads TGTGCCAGCAGCTTGGTGGGTACAGGGGCCTACGAGCAGTACTTC. Amino acids: CASSLVGTGAYEQYF. The chain recombines TRBV5-4 with TRBJ2-7, with TRBD1 identical over 7 bases. V gave up 0 bases and J gave up 2 bases; unmatched junction bases: 5. The germline CDR1 and CDR2 sequences are SGHNT and YYREEE (reference sequence). This CDR3 region has 15 residues.

The rearrangement links TRBV5-6 to TRBJ2-7, with 7 bases fitting TRBD2. Trimming at V came to 3 bases and at J to 1 base, leaving 7 bases not matched to a gene. Germline CDR1 and CDR2: SGHDT and YYEEEE. CDR3 size: 15 residues. The CDR3 here is CASSWGGKSSYEQYF. CDR3 DNA: TGTGCCAGCAGCTGGGGAGGGAAGTCTTCCTACGAGCAGTACTTC.

The CDR3: CASSPQGQDGYTF. CDR3 sequence (DNA): TGCGCCAGCAGCCCACAGGGGCAGGATGGCTACACCTTC. The chain combines TRBV5-1 with TRBJ1-2; TRBD1 aligns across 7 bases. V was pared by 4 bases and J by 6 bases, with 6 bases of the junction left unmatched. The CDR3 is 13 amino acids. From germline, CDR1 is SGHRS and CDR2 YFSETQ.

The chain combines TRBV5-5 with TRBJ1-5; 7 bases match TRBD1. CDR1 and CDR2 (germline): SGHKS, YYEKEE (reference sequence). The length of the CDR3 is 15 residues. The junction had 11 bases not matched to a gene; V was cut back by 4 bases and J by 7 bases. The CDR3 DNA reads as TGTGCCAGCAGCAAACAGGGGACCCTCAGCCAGCCCCAGCATTTT. Protein: CASSKQGTLSQPQHF.

On this clone itself: The same CDR3 also results from other DNA sequences found in this sample. The gene calls are TRBV27 and TRBJ2-5; either TRBD1 or TRBD2 may supply D (6 bases each). Trimming shortened V by 8 bases and J by 5 bases, and 9 bases separated the two germline ends. Germline assignment: CDR1 MNHEY and CDR2 SMNVEV (reference sequence). The CDR3 length is 11 residues. Here the CDR3 DNA reads TGTGCCAGCGGGGGGCGGGAGACCCAGTACTTC. This translates into CASGGRETQYF.

This chain links TRBV2 with TRBJ1-2; D ambiguous. This CDR3 has 13 residues. Trimming stripped 7 bases from V and 4 bases from J, with 13 bases between. Germline CDR1 SNHLY, CDR2 FYNNEI. In nucleotides, the CDR3 is TGTGCCAGCACGGAAGAAACGGGCTATGGCTACACCTTC. Translation gives CASTEETGYGYTF.

The chain combines TRBV12-1 with TRBJ1-4. TRBV12-1 is a documented pseudogene. The CDR3 contains 15 residues. The CDR3, as DNA: TGTGCCAGCAGTCCTACGGGGGCAACTAATGAAAAACTGTTTTTT. Residues: CASSPTGATNEKLFF.

This chain uses TRBV5-1 with TRBJ2-3; D is undetermined. Trimming shortened V by 4 bases and J by 0 bases, and 6 bases separated the two germline ends. The germline CDR1 and CDR2 sequences are SGHRS and YFSETQ. This CDR3 has 13 amino acids. CDR3 bases: TGCGCCAGCAGCCCCGCCAGCACAGATACGCAGTATTTT. It encodes CASSPASTDTQYF. Combining the CDR3 with reference TRBV5-1 and TRBJ2-3 gives the whole variable domain KAGVTQTPRYLIKTRGQQVTLSCSPISGHRSVSWYQQTPGQGLQFLFEYFSETQRNKGNFPGRFSGRQFSNSRSEMNVSTLELGDSALYLCASSPASTDTQYFGPGTRLTVL.

The chain joins TRBV7-3 to TRBJ1-1; weak D call: TRBD1 (5 bases). The CDR3 is 15 residues long. CDR1 and CDR2 from the germline V gene are SGHTA and FQGTGA. The V and J ends lost 5 bases and 1 base respectively, with 14 bases between them. CDR3 nucleotide sequence: TGTGCCAGCAGCATTCACCCGACAGCGAACACTGAAGCTTTCTTT. This encodes CASSIHPTANTEAFF.

Comments on this clone: The sample has other DNA sequences that encode this CDR3 too. This chain links TRBV5-1 with TRBJ2-5, with TRBD1 as a possible D gene (6 bases). CDR1 and CDR2 from the germline V gene are SGHRS and YFSETQ. The V and J ends lost 0 bases and 5 bases respectively, with 8 bases between them. This CDR3 comprises 13 residues. This CDR3 reads CASSLDREETQYF. In DNA form, the CDR3 reads TGCGCCAGCAGCTTGGACAGGGAGGAGACCCAGTACTTC.

This sequence joins TRBV14 and TRBJ2-2; 11 nucleotides align to TRBD2. J gave up 4 bases and V 2 bases, and 6 bases lay outside the gene matches. The CDR3 is 17 amino acids. Germline values: CDR1 SGHDN, CDR2 FVKESK. The CDR3 sequence: CASSQPRLAGGTGELFF. The CDR3 DNA reads TGTGCCAGCAGCCAACCTCGCCTAGCGGGAGGCACCGGGGAGCTGTTTTTT.

This clone is a singleton in its sample. The sample carries other DNA sequences with the same CDR3. DNA of the CDR3: TGCGCCAGCAGCTTGGATCCTGGGGCCAACGTCCTGACTTTC. It is translated as CASSLDPGANVLTF. The chain couples TRBV5-1 to TRBJ2-6, with unresolved D. This CDR3 spans 14 amino acids. Trimming cost V 0 bases and J 2 bases, with 3 bases left between them. Germline V gives CDR1 SGHRS, CDR2 YFSETQ.

This chain joins TRBV7-2 and TRBJ2-1; 9 nucleotides match TRBD2. Germline CDR1 is SGHTA and CDR2 is FQGNSA. The J segment lost 7 bases and the V segment lost 2 bases, leaving 9 bases of the junction unmatched. CDR3 length equals 16 residues. This CDR3 reads CASSLLGTSRVNEQFF. The CDR3 DNA sequence: TGTGCCAGCAGCTTACTCGGGACTAGCAGGGTGAATGAGCAGTTCTTC.

On this clone: Other nucleotide sequences in the sample specify the same CDR3. This rearrangement joins TRBV5-1 to TRBJ2-5; a weak D match, TRBD1 (6 bases). This CDR3 contains 13 residues. Between the trimmed V and J ends, which lost 3 bases and 2 bases, there was a span of 8 bases. From germline, CDR1 is SGHRS and CDR2 YFSETQ. The CDR3 coding sequence is TGCGCCAGCAGCTCCACAGGGCAAGAGACCCAGTACTTC. Translation gives CASSSTGQETQYF. Drawing the rest from reference TRBV5-1 and TRBJ2-5, the complete variable domain is KAGVTQTPRYLIKTRGQQVTLSCSPISGHRSVSWYQQTPGQGLQFLFEYFSETQRNKGNFPGRFSGRQFSNSRSEMNVSTLELGDSALYLCASSSTGQETQYFGPGTRLLVL.

The CDR3 coding sequence is TGTGCCAGCAGTTTATACGGGATCCCACCCTACGAGCAGTACTTC. Translation gives CASSLYGIPPYEQYF. This rearrangement joins TRBV27 to TRBJ2-7; D perhaps matches TRBD2 (5 bases). This CDR3 contains 15 residues. CDR1 MNHEY and CDR2 SMNVEV come from the germline V gene (reference sequence). V was trimmed by 1 base and J by 2 bases, leaving 12 bases between them.

This clone came up a few times. The chain links TRBV5-4 to TRBJ2-5; possible D gene TRBD2, 6 bases. Trimming cost V 3 bases and J 5 bases, with 11 bases left between them. Germline V CDR1 and CDR2: SGHNT, YYREEE (reference sequence). CDR3 size: 13 residues. CDR3 DNA sequence: TGTGCCAGCAGCTCCGGGACTGCGGAGACCCAGTACTTC. Its translation is CASSSGTAETQYF.